The clone carrying this T cell receptor beta chain was found a few times. Germline V gives CDR1 SGHRS, CDR2 YFSETQ. Trimming cost V 4 bases and J 5 bases, with 13 bases left between them. The CDR3 sequence is 13 residues long. This sample is drawn from a study of cytomegalovirus exposure and HLA in healthy donors. The PCR employed 60 Vbeta primers together with 13 Jbeta primers. Assay: immunoSEQ multiplex PCR; the TCRdb copy retains only in-frame clones and omits some. The table shows around 130,000 clones, with around three fifths occurring only once. The chain is built from TRBV5-1 and TRBJ2-7, with a tentative D call TRBD2 (5 bases). Sequencing input: PBMCs. The clonotype originates from a male donor in good health and CMV-seronegative. The CDR3 loop reads CASSPREADEQYF. The CDR3 DNA follows: TGCGCCAGCAGCCCGCGCGAAGCGGACGAGCAGTACTTC.